This TCR beta chain was captured in a study of radiation and T cells in renal cell carcinoma (dated by TCRdb to about 2020). Concerning the study at large: The samples were obtained from a clinical trial, where primary renal cell carcinomas were treated with 15 Gy stereotactic body radiation therapy and then removed by nephrectomy 4 weeks afterward. TCR beta sequencing covered 50 to 55 samples in total, comprising roughly 26 tumors and 27 peripheral blood samples. Across all 50 or so samples, under 5,000,000 unique CDR3 nucleotide sequences encoding around 2,500,000 unique CDR3 amino acid sequences were identified.

Broader findings and caveats from the paper: Tracking of blood repertoire dynamics stopped at about 4 weeks after treatment, with no follow-up past that point. In blood, the top tumor clonotypes increased from baseline to 2 weeks after radiation and then shrank by 4 weeks, which suggests a temporary expansion of tumor-resident clones. Effects of radiation dose or scheduling on the TCR repertoire could not be addressed with the single-armed trial design. Because pretreatment tumor biopsies were not available, the baseline intratumoral presence of clonotypes could not be determined.

Sample time point, as interpreted from the label and publication: blood 2 weeks post-SBRT. The treatment or condition label of this sample denotes: 15 Gy SBRT to primary tumor, nephrectomy 4 weeks later. To follow tumor-enriched clonotypes, serial peripheral blood was collected from radiation-treated patients at baseline and at 2 weeks and 4 weeks after SBRT. Renal cell carcinoma with clear cell pathology was present in all patients. Genomic DNA for TCR sequencing was prepared using the QIAamp DNA Blood Mini Kit (Qiagen). The analyses included only samples that passed all quality control checks. TCR beta libraries were generated from genomic DNA with the immunoSEQ kit, following the manufacturer's recommendations. To prepare libraries, a first multiplex PCR with proprietary primers was run, followed by a second PCR that added unique barcodes, and a bead cleanup was done after each round. A positive control reaction and a negative control reaction, both provided in the kit, were run with every batch of samples. The final libraries underwent checking on an Agilent 4200 TapeStation D1000 ScreenTape, volumetric pooling, and quantification by qPCR. Sequencing was performed on an Illumina NextSeq500 using a MidOutput 150-cycle cartridge, with 156 Read1 cycles, 15 Index1 cycles, and the kit custom primers. The pooled library was loaded at approximately 0.95 pM with 20% PhiX control spiked in. From the authors' description of their analysis: The vendor-processed data were analyzed in R, and a clonotype was defined as all T cells that share the same CDR3 nucleotide sequence. For clone abundance analyses, frequencies were normalized to the 10,000 most abundant clones in each sample. Before analysis, public T cell clones were removed, and these numbered fewer than six per sample on average. Tumor-enriched and baseline blood-enriched clonotypes were defined by at least a 32-fold difference in abundance between compartments. A beta-binomial differential abundance model was used to identify clonotypes that expanded or contracted between blood time points. Tumor-blood repertoire similarity was measured with the Baroni-Urbani and Buser coefficient, and groups were compared using two-tailed Wilcoxon tests in R. What TCRdb holds here is the immuneACCESS table cut down to in-frame rearrangements. Part of the clones is not present; checked against another copy, under half of the missing clones reflect an unresolved V gene, and the others are unexplained. V and J calls plus clone size are reproduced from that table; the DNA served to infer D and trimming. The sample table records about 150,000 clones; around 90% of these occur just once. The ten largest clonotypes hold over 10% of the sample.

Details on this clone: Its antigen remains undetermined. No per-base quality is available; no much larger clone lies one base away.

The source is a woman aged 45-59 years with renal cell carcinoma. Sequenced here: blood, sampled from a patient whose treatment included radiotherapy and nephrectomy.

CDR3 sequence: CASREMLDGTQYF. The DNA sequence is TGTGCCAGCAGGGAAATGCTAGACGGGACCCAGTACTTC. The chain is made from TRBV6-5 and TRBJ2-5, with the D segment identity uncertain. CDR1 and CDR2 are read off the germline V gene as MNHEY and SVGAGI. Its CDR3 holds 13 amino acids, cysteine through phenylalanine. CDR3 DNA only is kept here, 39 bases in frame from base 1. Trimming removed 6 bases from V and 7 bases from J, leaving 15 bases between the germline ends.